This T cell receptor (beta chain) was recorded in a study of shared clonotypes between healthy human individuals. The CDR3 contains 15 residues. Trimming pared 4 bases from V and 2 bases from J, leaving 14 bases between. From germline, CDR1 is SGHTA and CDR2 FQGNSA. Those who donated, Caucasian adults without exception, all lived in Nashville, Tennessee. Investigators divided CD4+ cells into CD45RA+ naive and CD45RA-negative memory subsets. A deep-level run was used for the assay. Investigators spread the genomic DNA of each subset evenly over several immunoSEQ plates. TCRdb's table, derived via immunoSEQ multiplex PCR, lists solely in-frame clones and lacks some. This table has approximately 1,500,000 clones, roughly 96% appearing once.

The chain has TRBV7-2 and TRBJ2-5, with D maybe TRBD1 (6 bases). The specimen was naive CD4+ T cells sorted from blood. Subset in this sample: CD45RA+ positively selected. The clonotype comes from a man in his thirties or forties in good health. CDR3 loop: CASSSMDRGQETQYF. In nucleotides, the CDR3 is TGTGCCAGCAGCTCGATGGACAGAGGACAAGAGACCCAGTACTTC.